Below, one TCR beta chain is given with its context. Its antigen remains unknown. This entry belongs to a study of siplizumab effects on memory and regulatory T cells. General study results and limits: Under siplizumab, an average roughly 69% of mappable alloreactive CD4+ clones were Treg-derived, compared with 26.9% in controls. Greater diversity than memory cells seemed evident in naive T cells, which also appeared to be major alloresponse contributors. Researchers could not give a naive or memory phenotype to roughly 75-97% of proliferating CD4+ or CD8+ clones.

The CDR3 loop spans 14 amino acids. V lost 4 bases to trimming and J lost 5 bases, with 14 bases between them. The germline CDR1 and CDR2 sequences are SGHTA and FQGTGA. Around 9.2 x 10^4 TCR templates underwent assay in every sample. Only in-frame clones appear in the TCRdb table, and some are missing; sequencing was by immunoSEQ multiplex PCR. The sample holds approximately 100,000 clones; around 93% are singletons and the top ten take about 0.16%. The source is a human donor in good health. V gene TRBV7-3 combines with J gene TRBJ1-1; D is ambiguous. Sequenced input: non-Treg CD4+ T cells sorted from blood. The CDR3 protein is CASSSGRPGTEAFF. DNA for the CDR3: TGTGCCAGCAGCTCGGGAAGACCGGGGACTGAAGCTTTCTTT.